The sequence of this TCR beta chain was determined in a study of T cells in Graves' hyperthyroidism and ophthalmopathy. Study at large: The initial diagnosis was the point when peripheral blood was collected, ahead of any treatment.

Per the germline V gene, CDR1 is KGHSH and CDR2 is LQKENI. The CDR3 consists of 18 residues. V gave up 3 bases and J gave up 2 bases; unmatched junction bases: 6. As concerns this clonotype: Its antigen remains unidentified.

Any patient presenting with uncontrolled infection, other autoimmune disease, pregnancy or lactation was left out. Regarding the study as a whole: Researchers found most expanded thyroid clonotypes above 0.001 in blood as well. Ophthalmopathy was predicted by the model a median of approximately 6 months ahead of onset.

RNA transcripts were the template for amplifying TCR beta CDR3 regions. HTBI primers drove first-round RT-PCR of the TCR CDR3. MiXCR, run by TCRdb on the multiplex PCR reads, gives a single entry per CDR3 protein. The sample consists of 300,000 to 450,000 distinct CDR3 sequences, about 14% of them appearing once. Material: blood. This TCR derives from a woman aged 30 to 39 with Graves' ophthalmopathy. V is TRBV18 and J is TRBJ2-3; TRBD2 matches 15 bases. In nucleotides, the CDR3 is TGTGCCAGCTCACCGCCGGGACTAGCGGGGGGCCCCACAGATACGCAGTATTTT. Residues: CASSPPGLAGGPTDTQYF.